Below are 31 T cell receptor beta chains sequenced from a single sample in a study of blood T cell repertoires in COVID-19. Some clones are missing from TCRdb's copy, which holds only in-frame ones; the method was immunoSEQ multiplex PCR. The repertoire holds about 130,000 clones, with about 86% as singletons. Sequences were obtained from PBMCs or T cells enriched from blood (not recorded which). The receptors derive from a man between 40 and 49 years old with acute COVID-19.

The CDR3 sequence: CASSLQGESPLHF. DNA of the CDR3: TGTGCCAGCAGTTTACAGGGGGAATCACCCCTCCACTTT. The rearrangement uses TRBV6-5 and TRBJ1-6; 8 positions match TRBD1. Germline V gene sequence: CDR1 MNHEY, CDR2 SVGAGI. V lost 4 bases and J lost 10; bases outside the gene matches: 3. This CDR3 spans 13 amino acids.

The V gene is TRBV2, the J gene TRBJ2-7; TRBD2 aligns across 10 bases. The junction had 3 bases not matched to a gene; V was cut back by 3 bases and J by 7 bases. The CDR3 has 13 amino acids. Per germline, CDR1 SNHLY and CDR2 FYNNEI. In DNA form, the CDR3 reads TGTGCCAGCAGTGAGGGACTAGCGCGGGAGCAGTACTTC. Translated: CASSEGLAREQYF.

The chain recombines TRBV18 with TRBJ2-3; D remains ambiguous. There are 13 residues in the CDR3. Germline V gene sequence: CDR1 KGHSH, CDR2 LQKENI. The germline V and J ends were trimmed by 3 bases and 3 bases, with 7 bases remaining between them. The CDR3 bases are TGTGCCAGCTCACCGAGTATAACAGATACGCAGTATTTT. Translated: CASSPSITDTQYF.

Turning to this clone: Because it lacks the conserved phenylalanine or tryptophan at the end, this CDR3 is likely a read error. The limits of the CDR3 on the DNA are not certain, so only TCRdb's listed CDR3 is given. CDR3 protein: CASSLVRV. The rearrangement joins TRBV5-6 to TRBJ1-3. CDR1 and CDR2 (germline): SGHDT, YYEEEE. The CDR3 region is 8 residues in length, termini included.

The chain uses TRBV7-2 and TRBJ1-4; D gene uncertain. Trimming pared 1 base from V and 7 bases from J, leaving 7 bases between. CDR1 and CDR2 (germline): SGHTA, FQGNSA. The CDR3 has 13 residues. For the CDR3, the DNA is TGTGCCAGCAGCTTAGTGGGAGGTGAAAAACTGTTTTTT. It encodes CASSLVGGEKLFF.

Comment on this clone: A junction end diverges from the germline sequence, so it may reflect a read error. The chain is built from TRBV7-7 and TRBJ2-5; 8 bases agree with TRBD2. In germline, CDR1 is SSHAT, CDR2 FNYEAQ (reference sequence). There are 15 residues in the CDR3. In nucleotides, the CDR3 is TGTGCTAGCAGCTTAGGAGGGACTAGAACGGAGACCCAGTACTTC. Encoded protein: CASSLGGTRTETQYF.

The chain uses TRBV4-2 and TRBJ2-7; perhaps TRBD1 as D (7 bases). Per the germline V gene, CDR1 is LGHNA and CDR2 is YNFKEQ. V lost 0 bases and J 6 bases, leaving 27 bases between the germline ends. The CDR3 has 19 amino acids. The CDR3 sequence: CASSQDTGVQGWRPSEQYF. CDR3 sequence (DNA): TGTGCCAGCAGCCAAGATACGGGAGTACAGGGGTGGCGGCCCAGCGAGCAGTACTTC.

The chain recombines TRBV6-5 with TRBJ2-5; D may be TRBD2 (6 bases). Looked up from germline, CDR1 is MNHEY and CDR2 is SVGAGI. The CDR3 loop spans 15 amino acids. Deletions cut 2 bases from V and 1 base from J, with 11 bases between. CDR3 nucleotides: TGTGCCAGCAGTTACGAGGTGGGGGGCCAAGAGACCCAGTACTTC. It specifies CASSYEVGGQETQYF.

For the CDR3, the DNA is TGCGCCAGCAGTCTAGCGGGGGGCACCGGGGAGCTGTTTTTT. Protein: CASSLAGGTGELFF. This rearrangement joins TRBV5-1 to TRBJ2-2, with 11 bases that match TRBD2. Germline assignment: CDR1 SGHRS and CDR2 YFSETQ. V dropped 5 bases and J dropped 4; count of bases not matched to a gene: 1. There are 14 residues in the CDR3.

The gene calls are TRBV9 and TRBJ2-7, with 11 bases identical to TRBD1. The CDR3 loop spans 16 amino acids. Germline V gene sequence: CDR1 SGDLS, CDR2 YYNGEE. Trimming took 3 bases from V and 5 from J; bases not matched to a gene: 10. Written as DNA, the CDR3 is TGTGCCAGCAGCGAAGGACAGGGGGCGCTTTTAGACGAGCAGTACTTC. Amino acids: CASSEGQGALLDEQYF.

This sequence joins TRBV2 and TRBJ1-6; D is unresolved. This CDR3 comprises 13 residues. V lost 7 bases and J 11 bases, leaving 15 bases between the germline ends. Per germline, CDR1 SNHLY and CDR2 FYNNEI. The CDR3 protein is CASKEREGTPLHF. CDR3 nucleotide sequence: TGTGCCAGCAAAGAAAGGGAGGGAACACCCCTCCACTTT.

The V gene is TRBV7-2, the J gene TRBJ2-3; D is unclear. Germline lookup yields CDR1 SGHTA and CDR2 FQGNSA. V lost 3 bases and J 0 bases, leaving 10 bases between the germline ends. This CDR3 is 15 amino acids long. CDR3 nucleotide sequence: TGTGCCAGCAGCTTGCTAGGCGCTAGCACAGATACGCAGTATTTT. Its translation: CASSLLGASTDTQYF. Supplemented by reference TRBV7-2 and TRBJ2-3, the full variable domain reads GAGVSQSPSNKVTEKGKDVELRCDPISGHTALYWYRQSLGQGLEFLIYFQGNSAPDKSGLPSDRFSAERTGGSVSTLTIQRTQQEDSAVYLCASSLLGASTDTQYFGPGTRLTVL.

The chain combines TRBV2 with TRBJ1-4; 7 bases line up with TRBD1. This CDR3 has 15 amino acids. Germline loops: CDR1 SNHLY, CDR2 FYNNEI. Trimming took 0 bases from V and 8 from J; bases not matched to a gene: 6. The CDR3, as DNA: TGTGCCAGCAGTGAAGCGCAGGGGGTAGGAGAAAAACTGTTTTTT. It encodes CASSEAQGVGEKLFF.

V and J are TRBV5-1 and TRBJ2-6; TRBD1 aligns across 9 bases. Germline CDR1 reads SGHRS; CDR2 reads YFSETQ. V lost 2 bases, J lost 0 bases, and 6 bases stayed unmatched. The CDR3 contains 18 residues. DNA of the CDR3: TGCGCCAGCAGCTTTAAACAGGGGGCCGCCTCTGGGGCCAACGTCCTGACTTTC. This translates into CASSFKQGAASGANVLTF.

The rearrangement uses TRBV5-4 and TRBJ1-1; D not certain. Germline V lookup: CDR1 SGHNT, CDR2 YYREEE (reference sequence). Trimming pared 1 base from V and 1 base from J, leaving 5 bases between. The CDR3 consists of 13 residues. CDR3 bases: TGTGCCAGCAGCTTGCCGGGGAACACTGAAGCTTTCTTT. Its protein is CASSLPGNTEAFF.

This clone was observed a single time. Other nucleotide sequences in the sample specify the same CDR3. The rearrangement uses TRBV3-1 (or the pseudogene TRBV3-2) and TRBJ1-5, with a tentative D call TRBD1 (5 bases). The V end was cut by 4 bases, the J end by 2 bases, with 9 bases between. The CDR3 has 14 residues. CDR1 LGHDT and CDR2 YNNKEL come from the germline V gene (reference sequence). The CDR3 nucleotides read TGTGCCAGCAGCCTTGGGGGGGGCAATCAGCCCCAGCATTTT. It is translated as CASSLGGGNQPQHF.

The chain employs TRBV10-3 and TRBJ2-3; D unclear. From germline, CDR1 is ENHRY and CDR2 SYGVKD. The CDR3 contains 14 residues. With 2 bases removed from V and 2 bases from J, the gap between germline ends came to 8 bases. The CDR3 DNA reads TGTGCCATCAGTGAGGATCAGAACACAGATACGCAGTATTTT. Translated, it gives CAISEDQNTDTQYF.

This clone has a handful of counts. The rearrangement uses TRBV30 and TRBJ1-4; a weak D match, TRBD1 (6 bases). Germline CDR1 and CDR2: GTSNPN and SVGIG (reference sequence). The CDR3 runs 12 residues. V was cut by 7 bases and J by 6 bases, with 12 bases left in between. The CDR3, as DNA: TGTGCCTCAGGGGAACCAGATGAAAAACTGTTTTTT. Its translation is CASGEPDEKLFF.

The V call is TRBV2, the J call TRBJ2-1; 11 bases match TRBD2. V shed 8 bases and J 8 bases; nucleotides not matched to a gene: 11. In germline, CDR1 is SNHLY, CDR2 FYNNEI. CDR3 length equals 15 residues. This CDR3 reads CASCRSVAGGDEQFF. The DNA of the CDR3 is TGTGCCAGCTGTCGATCGGTAGCGGGGGGGGATGAGCAGTTCTTC.

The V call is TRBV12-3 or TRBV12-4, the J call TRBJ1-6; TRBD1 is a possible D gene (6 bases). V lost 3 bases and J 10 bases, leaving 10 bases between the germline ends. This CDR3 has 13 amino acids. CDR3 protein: CASSLAQGSPLHF. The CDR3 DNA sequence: TGTGCCAGCAGTTTGGCGCAGGGGTCACCCCTCCACTTT.

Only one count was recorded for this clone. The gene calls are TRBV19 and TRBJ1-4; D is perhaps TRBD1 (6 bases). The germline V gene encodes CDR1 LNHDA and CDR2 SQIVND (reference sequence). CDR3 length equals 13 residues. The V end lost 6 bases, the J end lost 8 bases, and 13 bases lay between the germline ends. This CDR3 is CASSPDRWEKLFF. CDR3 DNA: TGTGCCAGTAGCCCCGACAGGTGGGAAAAACTGTTTTTT. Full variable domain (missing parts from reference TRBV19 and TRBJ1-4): DGGITQSPKYLFRKEGQNVTLSCEQNLNHDAMYWYRQDPGQGLRLIYYSQIVNDFQKGDIAEGYSVSREKKESFPLTVTSAQKNPTAFYLCASSPDRWEKLFFGSGTQLSVL.

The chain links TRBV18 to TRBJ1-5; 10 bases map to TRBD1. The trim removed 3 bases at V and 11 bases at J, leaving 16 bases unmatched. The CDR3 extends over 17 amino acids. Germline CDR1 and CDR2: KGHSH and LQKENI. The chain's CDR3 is CASSPDNSDRGKESQHF. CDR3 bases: TGTGCCAGCTCACCCGATAATTCGGACAGGGGGAAAGAGTCCCAGCATTTT.

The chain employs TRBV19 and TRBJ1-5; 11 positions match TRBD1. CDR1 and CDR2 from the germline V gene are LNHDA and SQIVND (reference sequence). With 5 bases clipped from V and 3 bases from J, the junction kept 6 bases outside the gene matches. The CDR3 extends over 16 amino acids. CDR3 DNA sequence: TGTGCCAGTAGTTTCGGACAGGGGGCTCTCAATCAGCCCCAGCATTTT. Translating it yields CASSFGQGALNQPQHF.

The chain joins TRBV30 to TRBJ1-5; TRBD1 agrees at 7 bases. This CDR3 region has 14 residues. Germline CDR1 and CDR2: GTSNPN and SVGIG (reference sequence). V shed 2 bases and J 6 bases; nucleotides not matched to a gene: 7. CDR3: CAWSLGTVGQPQHF. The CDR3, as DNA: TGTGCCTGGAGTTTAGGGACAGTGGGTCAGCCCCAGCATTTT. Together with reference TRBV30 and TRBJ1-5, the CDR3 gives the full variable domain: SQTIHQWPATLVQPVGSPLSLECTVEGTSNPNLYWYRQAAGRGLQLLFYSVGIGQISSEVPQNLSASRPQDRQFILSSKKLLLSDSGFYLCAWSLGTVGQPQHFGDGTRLSIL.

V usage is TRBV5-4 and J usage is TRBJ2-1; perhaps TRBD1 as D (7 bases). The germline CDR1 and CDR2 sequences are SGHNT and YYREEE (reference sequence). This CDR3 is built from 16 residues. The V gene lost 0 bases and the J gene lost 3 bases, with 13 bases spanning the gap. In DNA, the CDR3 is TGTGCCAGCAGCTTGGCAGGGGGGAGAAGCTACAATGAGCAGTTCTTC. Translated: CASSLAGGRSYNEQFF.

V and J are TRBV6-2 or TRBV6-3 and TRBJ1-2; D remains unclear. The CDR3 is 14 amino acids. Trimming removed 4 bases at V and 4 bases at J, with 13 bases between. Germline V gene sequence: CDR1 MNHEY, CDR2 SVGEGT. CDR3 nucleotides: TGTGCCAGCAGTTCCTTAGACGGGTCCTATGGCTACACCTTC. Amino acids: CASSSLDGSYGYTF.

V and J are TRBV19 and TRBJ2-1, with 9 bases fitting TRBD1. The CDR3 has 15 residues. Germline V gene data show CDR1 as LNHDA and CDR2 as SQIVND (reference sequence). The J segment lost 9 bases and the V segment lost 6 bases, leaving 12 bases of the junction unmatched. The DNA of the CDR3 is TGTGCCAGTAGCCTGGACAGGGGTAGGGAAAGTGAGCAGTTCTTC. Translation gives CASSLDRGRESEQFF.

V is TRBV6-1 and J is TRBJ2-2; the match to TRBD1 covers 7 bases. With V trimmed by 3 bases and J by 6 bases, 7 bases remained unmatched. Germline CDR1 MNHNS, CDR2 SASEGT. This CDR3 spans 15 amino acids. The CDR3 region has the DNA TGTGCCAGCAGTGACAGACAGGGAAATTCCGGGGAGCTGTTTTTT. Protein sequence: CASSDRQGNSGELFF.

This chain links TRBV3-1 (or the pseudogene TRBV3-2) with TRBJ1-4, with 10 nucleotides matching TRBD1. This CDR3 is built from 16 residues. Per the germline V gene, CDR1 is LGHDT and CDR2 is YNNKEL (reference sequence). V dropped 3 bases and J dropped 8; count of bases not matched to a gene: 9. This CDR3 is CASSHRRGQGFEKLFF. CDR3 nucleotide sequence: TGTGCCAGCAGCCATCGCCGGGGACAGGGGTTCGAAAAACTGTTTTTT.

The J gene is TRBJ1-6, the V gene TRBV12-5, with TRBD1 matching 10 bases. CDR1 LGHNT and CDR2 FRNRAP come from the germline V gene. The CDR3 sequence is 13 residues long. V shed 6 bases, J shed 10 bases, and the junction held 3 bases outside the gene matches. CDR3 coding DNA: TGTGCTAGTGGGGGACAGGGGCGGTCACCCCTCCACTTT. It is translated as CASGGQGRSPLHF.

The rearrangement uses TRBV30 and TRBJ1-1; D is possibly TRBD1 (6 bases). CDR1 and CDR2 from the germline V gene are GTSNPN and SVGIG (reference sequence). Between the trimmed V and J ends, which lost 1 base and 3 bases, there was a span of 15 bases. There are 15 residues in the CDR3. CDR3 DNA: TGTGCCTGGAGTGCCGGGACATCATGGGACACTGAAGCTTTCTTT. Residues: CAWSAGTSWDTEAFF.